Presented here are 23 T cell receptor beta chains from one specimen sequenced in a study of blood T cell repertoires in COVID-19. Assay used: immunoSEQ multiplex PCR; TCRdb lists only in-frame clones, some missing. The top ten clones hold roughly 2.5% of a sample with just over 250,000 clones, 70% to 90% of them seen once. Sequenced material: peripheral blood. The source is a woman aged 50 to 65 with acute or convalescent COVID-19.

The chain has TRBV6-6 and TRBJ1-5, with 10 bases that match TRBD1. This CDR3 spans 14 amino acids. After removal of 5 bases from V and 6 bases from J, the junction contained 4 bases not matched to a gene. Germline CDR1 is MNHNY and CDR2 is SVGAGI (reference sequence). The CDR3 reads CASSDDRGLQPQHF. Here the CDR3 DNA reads TGTGCCAGCAGTGACGACAGGGGGCTTCAGCCCCAGCATTTT.

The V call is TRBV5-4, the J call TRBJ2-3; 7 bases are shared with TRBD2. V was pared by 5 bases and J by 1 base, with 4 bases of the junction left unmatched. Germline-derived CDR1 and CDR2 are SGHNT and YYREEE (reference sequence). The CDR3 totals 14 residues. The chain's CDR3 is CASRGGPGTDTQYF. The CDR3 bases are TGTGCCAGCAGGGGAGGGCCTGGCACAGATACGCAGTATTTT.

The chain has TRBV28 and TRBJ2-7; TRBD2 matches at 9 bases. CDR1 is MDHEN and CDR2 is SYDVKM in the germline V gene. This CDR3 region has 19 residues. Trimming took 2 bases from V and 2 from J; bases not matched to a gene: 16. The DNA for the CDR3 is TGTGCCAGCAGTTTAACCCTCAGCCCACGTAGCGGGAGTCCCTACGAGCAGTACTTC. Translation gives CASSLTLSPRSGSPYEQYF.

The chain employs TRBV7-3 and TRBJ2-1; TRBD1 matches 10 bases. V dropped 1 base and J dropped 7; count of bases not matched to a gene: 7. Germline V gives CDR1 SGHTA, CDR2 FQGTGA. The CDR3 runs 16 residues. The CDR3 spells CASSLNLGQGDNEQFF. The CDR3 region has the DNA TGTGCCAGCAGCTTAAATCTCGGACAGGGGGATAATGAGCAGTTCTTC.

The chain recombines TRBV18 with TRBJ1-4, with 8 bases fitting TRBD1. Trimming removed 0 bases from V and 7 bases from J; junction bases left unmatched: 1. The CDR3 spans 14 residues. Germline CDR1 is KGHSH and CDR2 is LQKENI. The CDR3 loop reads CASSPPGQGEKLFF. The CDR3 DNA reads TGTGCCAGCTCACCACCCGGACAGGGTGAAAAACTGTTTTTT.

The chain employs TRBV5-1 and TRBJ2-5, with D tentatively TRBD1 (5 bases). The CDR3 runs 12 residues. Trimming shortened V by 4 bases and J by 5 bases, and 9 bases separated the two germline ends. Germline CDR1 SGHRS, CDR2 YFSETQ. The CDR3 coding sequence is TGCGCCAGCAGCGCTCAGGGTGAGACCCAGTACTTC. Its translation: CASSAQGETQYF.

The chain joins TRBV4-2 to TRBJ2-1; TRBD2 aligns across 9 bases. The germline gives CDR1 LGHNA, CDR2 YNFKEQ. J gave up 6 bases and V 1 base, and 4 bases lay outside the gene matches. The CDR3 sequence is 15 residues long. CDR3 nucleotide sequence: TGTGCCAGCAGCCAAGTCGCGGGAGGGTCCAATGAGCAGTTCTTC. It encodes CASSQVAGGSNEQFF.

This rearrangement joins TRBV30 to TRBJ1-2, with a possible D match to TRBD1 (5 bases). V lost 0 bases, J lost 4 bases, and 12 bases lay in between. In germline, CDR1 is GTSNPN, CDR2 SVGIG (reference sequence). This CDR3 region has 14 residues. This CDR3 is CAWSVFGGAYGYTF. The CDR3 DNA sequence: TGTGCCTGGAGTGTATTTGGAGGGGCCTATGGCTACACCTTC. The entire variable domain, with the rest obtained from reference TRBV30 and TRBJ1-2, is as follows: SQTIHQWPATLVQPVGSPLSLECTVEGTSNPNLYWYRQAAGRGLQLLFYSVGIGQISSEVPQNLSASRPQDRQFILSSKKLLLSDSGFYLCAWSVFGGAYGYTFGSGTRLTVV.

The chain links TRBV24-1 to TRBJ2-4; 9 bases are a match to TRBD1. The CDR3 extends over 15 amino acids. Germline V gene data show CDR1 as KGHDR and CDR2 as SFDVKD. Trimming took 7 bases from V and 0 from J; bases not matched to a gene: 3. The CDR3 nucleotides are TGTGCCACCAGGACAGGGGGTCAAGCCAAAAACATTCAGTACTTC. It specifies CATRTGGQAKNIQYF.

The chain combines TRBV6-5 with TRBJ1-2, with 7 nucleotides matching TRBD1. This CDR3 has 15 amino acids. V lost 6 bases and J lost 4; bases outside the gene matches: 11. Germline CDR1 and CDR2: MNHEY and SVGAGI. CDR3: CASSLQGSGGYGYTF. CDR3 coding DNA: TGTGCCAGCAGCCTACAGGGATCAGGGGGCTATGGCTACACCTTC.

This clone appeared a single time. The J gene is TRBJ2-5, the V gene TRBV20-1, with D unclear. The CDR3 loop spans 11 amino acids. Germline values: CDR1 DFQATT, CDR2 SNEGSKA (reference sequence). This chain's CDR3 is CSPSSQETQYF. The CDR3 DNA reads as TGCAGCCCGTCTAGTCAAGAGACCCAGTACTTC.

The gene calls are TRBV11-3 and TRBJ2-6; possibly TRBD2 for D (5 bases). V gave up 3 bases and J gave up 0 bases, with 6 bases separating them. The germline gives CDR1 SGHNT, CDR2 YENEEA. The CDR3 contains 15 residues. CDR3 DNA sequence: TGTGCCAGCAGCTTCAGCGGCTCTGGGGCCAACGTCCTGACTTTC. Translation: CASSFSGSGANVLTF.

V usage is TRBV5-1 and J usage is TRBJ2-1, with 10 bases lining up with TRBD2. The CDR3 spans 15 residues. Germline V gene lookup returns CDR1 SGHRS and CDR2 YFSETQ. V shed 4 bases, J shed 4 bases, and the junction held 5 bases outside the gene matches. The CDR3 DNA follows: TGCGCCAGCAGCCCGGCAGCGGGAGGGTACAATGAGCAGTTCTTC. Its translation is CASSPAAGGYNEQFF.

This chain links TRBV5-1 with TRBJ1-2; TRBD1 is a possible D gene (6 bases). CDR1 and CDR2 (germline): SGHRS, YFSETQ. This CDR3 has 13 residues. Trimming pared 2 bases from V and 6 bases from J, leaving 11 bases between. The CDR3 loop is CASSLGGGNGYTF. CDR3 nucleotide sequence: TGCGCCAGCAGCTTAGGGGGAGGGAATGGCTACACCTTC.

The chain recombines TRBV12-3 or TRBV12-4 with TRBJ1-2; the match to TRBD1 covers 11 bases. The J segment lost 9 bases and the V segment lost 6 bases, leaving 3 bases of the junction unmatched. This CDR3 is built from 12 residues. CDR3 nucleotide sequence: TGTGCCAGCAGGTGGACAGGGGGCAGCTACACCTTC. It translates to CASRWTGGSYTF.

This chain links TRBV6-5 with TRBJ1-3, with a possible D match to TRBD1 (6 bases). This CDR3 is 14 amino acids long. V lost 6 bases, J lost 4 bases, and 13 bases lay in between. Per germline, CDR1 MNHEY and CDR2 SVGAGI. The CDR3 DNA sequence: TGTGCCAGCAGCGTCAGGGGCTCCGGAAACACCATATATTTT. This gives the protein CASSVRGSGNTIYF.

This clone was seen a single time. Written as DNA, the CDR3 is TGTGCCAGCAGCGACAGGGGAAACACTGAAGCTTTCTTT. As protein: CASSDRGNTEAFF. The chain carries TRBV7-9 and TRBJ1-1; 8 bases align to TRBD1. V dropped 5 bases and J dropped 2; count of bases not matched to a gene: 1. CDR3 length equals 13 residues. Germline lookup yields CDR1 SEHNR and CDR2 FQNEAQ (reference sequence). The full variable domain, with the rest looked up from reference TRBV7-9 and TRBJ1-1, is DTGVSQNPRHKITKRGQNVTFRCDPISEHNRLYWYRQTLGQGPEFLTYFQNEAQLEKSRLLSDRFSAERPKGSFSTLEIQRTEQGDSAMYLCASSDRGNTEAFFGQGTRLTVV.

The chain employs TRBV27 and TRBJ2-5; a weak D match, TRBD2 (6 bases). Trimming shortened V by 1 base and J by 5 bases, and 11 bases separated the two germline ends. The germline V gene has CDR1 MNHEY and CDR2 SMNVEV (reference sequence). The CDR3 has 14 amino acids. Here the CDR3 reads CASSLYPSAETQYF. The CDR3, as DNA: TGTGCCAGCAGTTTATACCCTAGCGCGGAGACCCAGTACTTC.

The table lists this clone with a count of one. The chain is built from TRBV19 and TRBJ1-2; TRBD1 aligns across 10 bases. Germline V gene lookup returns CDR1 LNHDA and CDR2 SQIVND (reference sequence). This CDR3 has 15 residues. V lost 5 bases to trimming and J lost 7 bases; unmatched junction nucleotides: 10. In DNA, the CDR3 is TGTGCCAGTAGTCTCGGGACAGGGGTATTTGGTGGCTACACCTTC. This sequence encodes CASSLGTGVFGGYTF.

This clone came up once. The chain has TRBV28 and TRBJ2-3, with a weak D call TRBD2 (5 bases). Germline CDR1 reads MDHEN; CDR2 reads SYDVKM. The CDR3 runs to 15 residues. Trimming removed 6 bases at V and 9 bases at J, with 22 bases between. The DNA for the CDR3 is TGTGCCAGCAGCACTACAACTAGGCCGTCACGGACGCAGTATTTT. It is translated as CASSTTTRPSRTQYF.

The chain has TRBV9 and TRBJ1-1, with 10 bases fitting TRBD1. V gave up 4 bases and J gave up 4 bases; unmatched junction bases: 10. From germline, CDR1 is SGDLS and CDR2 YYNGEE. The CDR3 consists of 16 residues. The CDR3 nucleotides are TGTGCCAGCAGCCCGACGACAGGGGGCCGCGGCACTGAAGCTTTCTTT. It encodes CASSPTTGGRGTEAFF. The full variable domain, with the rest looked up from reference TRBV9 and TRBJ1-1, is DSGVTQTPKHLITATGQRVTLRCSPRSGDLSVYWYQQSLDQGLQFLIQYYNGEERAKGNILERFSAQQFPDLHSELNLSSLELGDSALYFCASSPTTGGRGTEAFFGQGTRLTVV.

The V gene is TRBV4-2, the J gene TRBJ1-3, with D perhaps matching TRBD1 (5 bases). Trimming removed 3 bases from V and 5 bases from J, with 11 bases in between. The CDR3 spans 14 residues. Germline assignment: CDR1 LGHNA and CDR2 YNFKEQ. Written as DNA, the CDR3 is TGTGCCAGCAGCCAGACAGACCCCAGAAACACCATATATTTT. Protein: CASSQTDPRNTIYF.

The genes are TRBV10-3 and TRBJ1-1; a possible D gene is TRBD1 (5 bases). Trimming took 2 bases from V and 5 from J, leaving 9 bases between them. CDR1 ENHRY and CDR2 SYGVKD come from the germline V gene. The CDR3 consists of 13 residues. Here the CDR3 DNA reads TGTGCCATCAGTGAGGGGGGGAAAACTGAAGCTTTCTTT. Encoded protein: CAISEGGKTEAFF.